These T cell receptor beta chains were read from a single sample in a study of early T cells in non-severe SARS-CoV-2 infection. TCRdb fed the 5' RACE reads into MiXCR, producing one record per CDR3 protein. The table has over 35,000 distinct CDR3 sequences, approximately 4.6% seen once. Sequenced sample: whole blood. The origin of the receptors is an adult who was a healthcare worker with PCR-confirmed SARS-CoV-2 infection or an uninfected control (not recorded which). The conserved cysteine and the conserved F or W are not part of the CDR3 here. Fields, in order: J gene, V gene, clone size, CDR3 protein. Rows may omit the clone size; those that give it use once, few, many or a size class.

>TRBJ2-1|TRBV5-4|-
ASSPSFNEQF
>TRBJ2-1|TRBV7-2|-
ASSLGGQGPSF
>TRBJ2-2|TRBV13|many
ASSPVTSGRFTGELF
>TRBJ1-1|TRBV30|many
AYTTGAEAF
>TRBJ1-6|TRBV25-1|many
ASKRLRKPLH
>TRBJ1-2|TRBV4-1|many
ASSQAIKGQTTRFYGYT
>TRBJ2-3|TRBV6-1|few
ASSERSPGAVTDTQY
>TRBJ2-5|TRBV7-9|few
ASSFGLAVYQETQY
>TRBJ2-6|TRBV7-9|many
ASSLVGRSSANVLT
>TRBJ2-5|TRBV2|few
ASRPQGNVAKTQY
>TRBJ2-3|TRBV29-1|many
SAYFDTFSGTDTQY
>TRBJ1-5|TRBV10-2|few
ASSRDRDNQPQH
>TRBJ2-1|TRBV24-1|few
ATSDPPTNEQF
>TRBJ2-1|TRBV4-2|many
ASSQDRGGVRLQF